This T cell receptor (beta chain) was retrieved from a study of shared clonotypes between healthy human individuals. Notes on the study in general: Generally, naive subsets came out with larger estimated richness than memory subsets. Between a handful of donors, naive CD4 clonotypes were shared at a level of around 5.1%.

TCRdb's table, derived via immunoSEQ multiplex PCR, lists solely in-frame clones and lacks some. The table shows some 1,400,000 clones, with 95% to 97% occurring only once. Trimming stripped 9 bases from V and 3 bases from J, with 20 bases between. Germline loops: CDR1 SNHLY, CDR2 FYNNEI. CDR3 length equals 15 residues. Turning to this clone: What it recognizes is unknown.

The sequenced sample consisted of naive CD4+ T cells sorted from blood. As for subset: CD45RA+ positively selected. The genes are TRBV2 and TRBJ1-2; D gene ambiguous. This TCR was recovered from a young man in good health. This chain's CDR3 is CASVKGVDRDYGYTF. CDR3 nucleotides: TGTGCCAGTGTCAAGGGAGTGGATCGAGACTATGGCTACACCTTC. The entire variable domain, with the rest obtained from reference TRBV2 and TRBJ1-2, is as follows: EPEVTQTPSHQVTQMGQEVILRCVPISNHLYFYWYRQILGQKVEFLVSFYNNEISEKSEIFDDQFSVERPDGSNFTLKIRSTKLEDSAMYFCASVKGVDRDYGYTFGSGTRLTVV.